In this sample, the clone carrying this TCR beta chain turned up a few times. Its specificity is unknown. CDR3 length: 17 residues. V lost 5 bases to trimming and J lost 3 bases; unmatched junction nucleotides: 10. Germline CDR1 is SEHNR and CDR2 is FQNEAQ (reference sequence). This record comes from a study of T-cell memory formation after mild COVID-19. Study-wide findings and caveats: Pre-infection memory contained some responding clones, which suggested that cross-reactive memory had joined.

TCRdb ran MiXCR on the 5' RACE reads and lists one entry per CDR3 protein. Here the sample spans a few hundred thousand distinct CDR3 sequences, under 25% being singletons. J is TRBJ2-2 and V is TRBV7-9; 9 nucleotides match TRBD1. The clonotype originates from a man aged 18 to 29 who had mild COVID-19 (a few samples of this study predate the infection). Cell type and time point are not known. Sequenced input: PBMCs or a T cell subset sorted from them (not recorded which). DNA for the CDR3: TGTGCCAGCAGCCACCTCCGGGACAGGGCCGACACCGGGGAGCTGTTTTTT. It specifies CASSHLRDRADTGELFF.